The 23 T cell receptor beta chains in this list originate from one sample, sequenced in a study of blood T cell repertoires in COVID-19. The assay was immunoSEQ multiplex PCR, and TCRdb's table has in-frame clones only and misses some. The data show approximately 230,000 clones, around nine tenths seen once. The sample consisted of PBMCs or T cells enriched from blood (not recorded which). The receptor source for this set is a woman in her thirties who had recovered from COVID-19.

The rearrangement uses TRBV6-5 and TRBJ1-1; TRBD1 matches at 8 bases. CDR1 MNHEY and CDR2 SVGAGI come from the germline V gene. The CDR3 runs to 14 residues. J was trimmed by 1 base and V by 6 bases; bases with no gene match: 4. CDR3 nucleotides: TGTGCCAGCAGATCTGGGACAGGGAACACTGAAGCTTTCTTT. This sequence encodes CASRSGTGNTEAFF.

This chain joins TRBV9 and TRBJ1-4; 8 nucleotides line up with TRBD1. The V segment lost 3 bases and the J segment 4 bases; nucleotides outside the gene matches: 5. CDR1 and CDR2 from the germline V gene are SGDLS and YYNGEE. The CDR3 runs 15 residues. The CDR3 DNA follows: TGTGCCAGCAGCGCACCAGGGGGCGGTAATGAAAAACTGTTTTTT. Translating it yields CASSAPGGGNEKLFF.

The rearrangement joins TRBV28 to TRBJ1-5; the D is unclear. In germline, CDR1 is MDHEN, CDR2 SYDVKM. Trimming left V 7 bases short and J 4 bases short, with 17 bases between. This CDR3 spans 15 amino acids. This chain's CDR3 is CASIKRTEGNQPQHF. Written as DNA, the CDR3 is TGTGCCAGCATTAAGAGGACTGAAGGTAATCAGCCCCAGCATTTT.

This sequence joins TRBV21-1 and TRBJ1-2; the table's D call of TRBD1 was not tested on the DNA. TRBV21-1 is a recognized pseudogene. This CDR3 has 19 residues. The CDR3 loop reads CASSNLTGERITTNYGYTF. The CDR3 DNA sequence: TGTGCCAGCAGCAACCTGACAGGGGAAAGGATAACGACTAACTATGGCTACACCTTC.

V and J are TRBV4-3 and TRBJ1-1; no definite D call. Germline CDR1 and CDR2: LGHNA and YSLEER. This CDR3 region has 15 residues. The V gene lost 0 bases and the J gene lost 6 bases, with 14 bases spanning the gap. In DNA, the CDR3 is TGCGCCAGCAGCCAAGATTTCCGAGGTAAGGCTGAAGCTTTCTTT. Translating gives CASSQDFRGKAEAFF.

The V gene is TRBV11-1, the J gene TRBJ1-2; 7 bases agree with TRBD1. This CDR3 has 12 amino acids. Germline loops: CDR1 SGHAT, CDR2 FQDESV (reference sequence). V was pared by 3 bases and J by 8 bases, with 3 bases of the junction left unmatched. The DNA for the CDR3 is TGTGCCAGCAGCTTGACAGGGCTCGGCTACACCTTC. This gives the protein CASSLTGLGYTF.

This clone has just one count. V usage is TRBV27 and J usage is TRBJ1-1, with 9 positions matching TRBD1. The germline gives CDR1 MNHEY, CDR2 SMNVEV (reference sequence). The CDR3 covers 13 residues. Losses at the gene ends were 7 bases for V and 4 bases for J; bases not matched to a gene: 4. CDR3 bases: TGTGCCAGCAAGGGACAGGGCCGCACTGAAGCTTTCTTT. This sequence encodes CASKGQGRTEAFF.

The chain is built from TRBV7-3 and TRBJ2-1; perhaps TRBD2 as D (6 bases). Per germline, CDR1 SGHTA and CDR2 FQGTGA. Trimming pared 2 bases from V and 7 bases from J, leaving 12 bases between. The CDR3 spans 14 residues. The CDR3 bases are TGTGCCAGCAGCTTATACCGGGAGCCGAATGAGCAGTTCTTC. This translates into CASSLYREPNEQFF.

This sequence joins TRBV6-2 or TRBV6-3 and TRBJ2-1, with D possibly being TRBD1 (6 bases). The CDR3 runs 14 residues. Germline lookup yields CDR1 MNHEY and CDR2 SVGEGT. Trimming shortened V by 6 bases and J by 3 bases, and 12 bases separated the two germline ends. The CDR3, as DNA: TGTGCCAGCAGCCTTAGGACAGTCTACAATGAGCAGTTCTTC. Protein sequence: CASSLRTVYNEQFF.

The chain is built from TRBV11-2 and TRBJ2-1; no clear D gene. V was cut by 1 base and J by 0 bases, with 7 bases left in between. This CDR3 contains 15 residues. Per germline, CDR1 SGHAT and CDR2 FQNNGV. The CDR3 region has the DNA TGTGCCAGCAGCTTAGGGCAAAGCTCCTACAATGAGCAGTTCTTC. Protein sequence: CASSLGQSSYNEQFF.

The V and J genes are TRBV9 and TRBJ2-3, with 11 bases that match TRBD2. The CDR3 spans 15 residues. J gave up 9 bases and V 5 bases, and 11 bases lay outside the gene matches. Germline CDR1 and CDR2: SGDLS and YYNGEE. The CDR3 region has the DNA TGTGCCAGCAGGCCCACTAGCGGGAGAGTAGGAACGCAGTATTTT. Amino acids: CASRPTSGRVGTQYF.

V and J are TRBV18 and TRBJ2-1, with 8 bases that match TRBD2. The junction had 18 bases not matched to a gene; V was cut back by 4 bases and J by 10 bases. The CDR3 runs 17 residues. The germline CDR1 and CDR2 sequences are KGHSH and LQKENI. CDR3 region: CASSQSGGGLILGEQFF. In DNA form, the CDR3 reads TGTGCCAGCTCACAATCCGGGGGGGGCTTAATCCTGGGCGAGCAGTTCTTC. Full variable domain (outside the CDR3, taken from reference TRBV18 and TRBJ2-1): NAGVMQNPRHLVRRRGQEARLRCSPMKGHSHVYWYRQLPEEGLKFMVYLQKENIIDESGMPKERFSAEFPKEGPSILRIQQVVRGDSAAYFCASSQSGGGLILGEQFFGPGTRLTVL.

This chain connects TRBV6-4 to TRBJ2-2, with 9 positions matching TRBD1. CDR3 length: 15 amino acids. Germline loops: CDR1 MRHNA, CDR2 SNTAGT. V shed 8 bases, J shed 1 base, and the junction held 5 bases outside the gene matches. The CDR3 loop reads CASRKGQGNTGELFF. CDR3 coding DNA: TGTGCCAGCCGGAAGGGACAGGGGAACACCGGGGAGCTGTTTTTT.

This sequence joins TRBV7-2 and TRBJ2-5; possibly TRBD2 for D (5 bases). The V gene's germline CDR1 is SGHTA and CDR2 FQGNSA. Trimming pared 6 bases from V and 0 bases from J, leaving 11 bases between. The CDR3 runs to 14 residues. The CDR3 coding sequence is TGTGCCAGCAGTTGGCCGGGAAACCAAGAGACCCAGTACTTC. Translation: CASSWPGNQETQYF.

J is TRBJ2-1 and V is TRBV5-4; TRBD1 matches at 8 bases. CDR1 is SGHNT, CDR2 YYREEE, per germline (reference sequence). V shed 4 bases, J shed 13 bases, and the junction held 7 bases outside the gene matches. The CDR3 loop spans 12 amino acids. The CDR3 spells CASSEWTGQQFF. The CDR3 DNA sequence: TGTGCCAGCAGCGAATGGACAGGGCAACAGTTCTTC.

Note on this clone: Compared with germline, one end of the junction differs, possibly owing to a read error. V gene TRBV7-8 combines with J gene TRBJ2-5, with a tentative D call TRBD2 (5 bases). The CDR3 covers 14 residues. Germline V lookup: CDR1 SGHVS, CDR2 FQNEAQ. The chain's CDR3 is CASSLAQSQETQYF. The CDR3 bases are TGTGCCAGCAGCCTAGCACAGAGCCAAGAGACCCAGTACTTC.

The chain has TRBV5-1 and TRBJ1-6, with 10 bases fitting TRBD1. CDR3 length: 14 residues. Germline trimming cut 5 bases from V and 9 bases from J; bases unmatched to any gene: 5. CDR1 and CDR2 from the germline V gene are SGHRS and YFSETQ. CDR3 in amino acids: CASSSGQGFSPLHF. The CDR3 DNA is TGCGCCAGCAGTTCGGGACAGGGGTTTTCACCCCTCCACTTT.

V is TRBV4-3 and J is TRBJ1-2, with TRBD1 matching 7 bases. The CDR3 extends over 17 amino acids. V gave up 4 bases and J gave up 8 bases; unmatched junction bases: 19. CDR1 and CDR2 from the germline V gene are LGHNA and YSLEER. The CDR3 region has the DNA TGCGCCAGCAGCCGCGTATCATTCCGGACAGGCGACATGGGCTACACCTTC. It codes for CASSRVSFRTGDMGYTF.

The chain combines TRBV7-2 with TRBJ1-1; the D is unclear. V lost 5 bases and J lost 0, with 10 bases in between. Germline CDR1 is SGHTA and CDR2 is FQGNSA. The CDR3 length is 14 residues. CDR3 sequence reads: CASSGGSVNTEAFF. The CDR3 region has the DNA TGTGCCAGCAGCGGAGGGTCGGTGAACACTGAAGCTTTCTTT.

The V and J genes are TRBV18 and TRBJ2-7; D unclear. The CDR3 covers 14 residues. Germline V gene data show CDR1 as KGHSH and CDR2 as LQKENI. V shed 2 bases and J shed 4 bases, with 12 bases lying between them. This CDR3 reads CASSPGSGGYEQYF. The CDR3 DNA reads TGTGCCAGCTCACCAGGCTCGGGTGGGTACGAGCAGTACTTC.

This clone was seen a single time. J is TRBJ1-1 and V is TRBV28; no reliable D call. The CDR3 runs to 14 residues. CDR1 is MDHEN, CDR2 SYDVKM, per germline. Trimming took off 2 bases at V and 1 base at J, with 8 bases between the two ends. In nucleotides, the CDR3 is TGTGCCAGCAGTTTAGTCGGGTGGAACACTGAAGCTTTCTTT. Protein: CASSLVGWNTEAFF.

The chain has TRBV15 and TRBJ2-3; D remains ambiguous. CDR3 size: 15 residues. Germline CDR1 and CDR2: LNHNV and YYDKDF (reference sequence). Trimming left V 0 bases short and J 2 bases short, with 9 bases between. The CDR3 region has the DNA TGTGCCACCAGCAGAGATCCCGTTTCCACAGATACGCAGTATTTT. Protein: CATSRDPVSTDTQYF.

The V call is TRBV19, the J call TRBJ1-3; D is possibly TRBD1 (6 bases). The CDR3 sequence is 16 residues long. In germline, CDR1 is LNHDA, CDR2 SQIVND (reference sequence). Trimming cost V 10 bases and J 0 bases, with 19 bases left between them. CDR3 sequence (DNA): TGTGCCACCGCCGCCCGGACAGCGATCTCTGGAAACACCATATATTTT. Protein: CATAARTAISGNTIYF.